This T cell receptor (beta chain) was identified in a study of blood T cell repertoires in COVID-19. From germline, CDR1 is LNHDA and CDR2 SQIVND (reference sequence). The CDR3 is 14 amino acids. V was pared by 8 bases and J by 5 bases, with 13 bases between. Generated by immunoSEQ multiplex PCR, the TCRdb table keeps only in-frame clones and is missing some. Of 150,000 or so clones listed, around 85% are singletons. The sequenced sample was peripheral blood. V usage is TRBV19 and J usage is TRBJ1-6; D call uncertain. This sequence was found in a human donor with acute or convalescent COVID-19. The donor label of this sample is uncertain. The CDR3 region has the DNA TGTGCCAGTGCCGCTGAGCTAGATAATTCACCCCTCCACTTT. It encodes CASAAELDNSPLHF.